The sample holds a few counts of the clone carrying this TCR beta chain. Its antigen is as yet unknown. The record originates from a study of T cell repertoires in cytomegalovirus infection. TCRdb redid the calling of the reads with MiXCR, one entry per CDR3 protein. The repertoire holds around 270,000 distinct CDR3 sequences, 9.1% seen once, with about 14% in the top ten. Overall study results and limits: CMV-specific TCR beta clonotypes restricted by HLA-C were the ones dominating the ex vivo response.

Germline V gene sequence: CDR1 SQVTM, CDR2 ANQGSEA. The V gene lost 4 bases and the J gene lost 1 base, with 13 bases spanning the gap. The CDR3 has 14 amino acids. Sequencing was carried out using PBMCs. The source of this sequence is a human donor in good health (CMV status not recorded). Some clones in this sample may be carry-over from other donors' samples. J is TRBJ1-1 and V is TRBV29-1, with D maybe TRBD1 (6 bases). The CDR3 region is CSVGRQDSNTEAFF. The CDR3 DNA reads TGCAGCGTTGGGAGACAGGATTCGAACACTGAAGCTTTCTTT.